This T cell receptor beta chain was observed in a study of blood T cell repertoires in COVID-19. On the study more broadly: Acute and convalescent COVID-19 samples came from the United States, Italy and Spain. Sample material is recorded as cDNA or gDNA derived from T cells, B-cell-depleted T cells, or PBMCs.

The V gene's germline CDR1 is SNHLY and CDR2 FYNNEI. The CDR3 length is 15 residues. J lost 5 bases, V lost 1 base, and 5 bases had no gene match. This clone showed up just once. Source study methods: The assay estimated nucleated cells by amplifying reference gene primers. This table comes from immunoSEQ multiplex PCR, and its TCRdb copy is limited to in-frame clones, with some not included. That table gives V, J and clone size, and the DNA gave D and trimming. The sample consists of 100,000 to 150,000 clones, 82% of them appearing once. This chain links TRBV2 with TRBJ2-5, with 9 nucleotides matching TRBD2. This TCR came from a woman aged 70-85 years with acute or convalescent COVID-19. The sample comprised peripheral blood. The CDR3 coding sequence is TGTGCCAGCAGTGAAGGTAGACTAGCGGTCGAGACCCAGTACTTC. This codes for CASSEGRLAVETQYF. The whole variable domain, filled in from reference TRBV2 and TRBJ2-5, reads EPEVTQTPSHQVTQMGQEVILRCVPISNHLYFYWYRQILGQKVEFLVSFYNNEISEKSEIFDDQFSVERPDGSNFTLKIRSTKLEDSAMYFCASSEGRLAVETQYFGPGTRLLVL.